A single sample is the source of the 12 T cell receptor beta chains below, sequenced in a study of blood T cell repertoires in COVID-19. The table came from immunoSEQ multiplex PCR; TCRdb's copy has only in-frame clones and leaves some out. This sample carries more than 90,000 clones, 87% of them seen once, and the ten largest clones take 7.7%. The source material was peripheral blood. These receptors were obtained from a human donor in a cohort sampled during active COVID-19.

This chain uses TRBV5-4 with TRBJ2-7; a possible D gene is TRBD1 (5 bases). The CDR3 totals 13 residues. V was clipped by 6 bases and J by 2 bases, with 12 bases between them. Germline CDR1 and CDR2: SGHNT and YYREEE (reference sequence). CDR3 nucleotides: TGTGCCAGCACCAGAGAAGGGGCCTACGAGCAGTACTTC. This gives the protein CASTREGAYEQYF.

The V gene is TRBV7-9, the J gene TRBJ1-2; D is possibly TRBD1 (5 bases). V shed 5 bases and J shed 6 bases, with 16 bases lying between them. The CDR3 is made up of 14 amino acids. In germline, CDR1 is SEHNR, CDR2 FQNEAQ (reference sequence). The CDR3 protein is CASSRQGFHNGYTF. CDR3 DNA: TGTGCCAGCAGCCGTCAGGGATTTCACAATGGCTACACCTTC.

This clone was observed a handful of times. Here the CDR3 reads CASSRQGVKAQYF. The DNA for the CDR3 is TGTGCCAGCAGCCGACAGGGAGTCAAAGCCCAGTACTTC. This rearrangement joins TRBV2 to TRBJ2-5, with 7 bases that match TRBD1. The germline CDR1 and CDR2 sequences are SNHLY and FYNNEI. V gave up 6 bases and J gave up 9 bases; unmatched junction bases: 10. This CDR3 comprises 13 residues. The full variable domain, with the rest looked up from reference TRBV2 and TRBJ2-5, is EPEVTQTPSHQVTQMGQEVILRCVPISNHLYFYWYRQILGQKVEFLVSFYNNEISEKSEIFDDQFSVERPDGSNFTLKIRSTKLEDSAMYFCASSRQGVKAQYFGPGTRLLVL.

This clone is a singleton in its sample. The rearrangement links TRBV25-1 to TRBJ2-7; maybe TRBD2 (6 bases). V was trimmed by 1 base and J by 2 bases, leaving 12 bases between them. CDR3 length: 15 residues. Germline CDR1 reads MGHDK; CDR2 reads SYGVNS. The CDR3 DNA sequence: TGTGCCAGCAGTGAATTAGAGGTAGCGGCCTACGAGCAGTACTTC. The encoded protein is CASSELEVAAYEQYF.

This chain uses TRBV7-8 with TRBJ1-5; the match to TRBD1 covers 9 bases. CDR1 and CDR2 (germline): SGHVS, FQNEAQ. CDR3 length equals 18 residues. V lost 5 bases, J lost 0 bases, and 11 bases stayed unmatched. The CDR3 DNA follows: TGTGCCAGCAGCCTCTACCCGGGACAGGGCGGTAGCAATCAGCCCCAGCATTTT. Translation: CASSLYPGQGGSNQPQHF.

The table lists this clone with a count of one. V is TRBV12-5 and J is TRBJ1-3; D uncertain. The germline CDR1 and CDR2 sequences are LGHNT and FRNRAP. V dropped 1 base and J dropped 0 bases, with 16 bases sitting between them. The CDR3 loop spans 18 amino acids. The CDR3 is CASGLGLGRGNSGNTIYF. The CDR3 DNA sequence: TGTGCTAGTGGTTTGGGCCTCGGCCGGGGAAACTCTGGAAACACCATATATTTT.

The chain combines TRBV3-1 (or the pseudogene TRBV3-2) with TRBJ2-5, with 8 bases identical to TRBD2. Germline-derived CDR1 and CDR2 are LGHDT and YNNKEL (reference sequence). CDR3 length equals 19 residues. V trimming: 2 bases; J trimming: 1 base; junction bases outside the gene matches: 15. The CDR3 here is CASSQPLIAGTTPQETQYF. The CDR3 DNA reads TGTGCCAGCAGCCAACCTCTGATAGCGGGGACTACTCCCCAAGAGACCCAGTACTTC.

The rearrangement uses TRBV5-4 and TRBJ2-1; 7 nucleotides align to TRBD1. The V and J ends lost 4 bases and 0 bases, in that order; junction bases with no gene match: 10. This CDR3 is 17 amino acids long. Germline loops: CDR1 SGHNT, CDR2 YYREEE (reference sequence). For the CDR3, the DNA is TGTGCCAGCAGCCCCCCCAGGGGGACAGACTCCTACAATGAGCAGTTCTTC. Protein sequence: CASSPPRGTDSYNEQFF.

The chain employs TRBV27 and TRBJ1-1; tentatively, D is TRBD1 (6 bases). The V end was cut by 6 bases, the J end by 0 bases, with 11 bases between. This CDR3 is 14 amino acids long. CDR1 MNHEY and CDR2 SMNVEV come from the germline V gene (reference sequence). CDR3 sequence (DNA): TGTGCCAGCAGCACAGGGTTGGTGAACACTGAAGCTTTCTTT. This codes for CASSTGLVNTEAFF.

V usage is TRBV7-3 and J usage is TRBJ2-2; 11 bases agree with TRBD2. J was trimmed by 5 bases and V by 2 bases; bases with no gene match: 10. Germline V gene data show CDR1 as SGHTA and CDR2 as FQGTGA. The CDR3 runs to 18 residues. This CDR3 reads CASSLSPSGGRKTGELFF. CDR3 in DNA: TGTGCCAGCAGCTTATCCCCTAGCGGGGGGAGGAAGACCGGGGAGCTGTTTTTT.

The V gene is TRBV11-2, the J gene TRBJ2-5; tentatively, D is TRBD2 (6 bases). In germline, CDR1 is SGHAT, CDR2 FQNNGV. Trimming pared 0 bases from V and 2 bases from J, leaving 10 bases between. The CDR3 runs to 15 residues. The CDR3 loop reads CASSLDRERQETQYF. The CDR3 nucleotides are TGTGCCAGCAGCTTAGATCGGGAGCGGCAAGAGACCCAGTACTTC.

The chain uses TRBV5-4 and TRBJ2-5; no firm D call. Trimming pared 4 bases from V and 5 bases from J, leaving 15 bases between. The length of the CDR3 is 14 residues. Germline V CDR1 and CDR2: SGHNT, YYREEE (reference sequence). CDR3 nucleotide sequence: TGTGCCAGCAGCCCCAGTCAGAGGCAGGAGACCCAGTACTTC. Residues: CASSPSQRQETQYF.